One sample yielded the 22 T cell receptor beta chains listed below, sequenced in a study of blood T cells in healthy people across ages. It was with a sample-barcoded 5' primer and a J-beta primer mix that a second PCR of about 6 to 12 cycles was run. In TCRdb, the 5' RACE reads were re-called with MiXCR into one record per CDR3 protein. This sample has about 1.5 million distinct CDR3 sequences, with roughly 43% found just once. The sequenced sample was blood. The receptors come from a young woman in good health.

The table lists this clonotype with a few counts. This sequence joins TRBV20-1 and TRBJ1-5; TRBD1 aligns across 8 bases. CDR1 is DFQATT and CDR2 is SNEGSKA in the germline V gene (reference sequence). The J segment lost 8 bases and the V segment lost 3 bases, leaving 18 bases of the junction unmatched. The CDR3 runs 17 residues. The CDR3 region is CSASGQGSRRTLEPQHF. CDR3 bases: TGCAGTGCTAGCGGACAGGGTAGTCGACGAACGCTGGAGCCCCAGCATTTT.

This chain joins TRBV4-1 and TRBJ1-4, with D unresolved. CDR3 size: 16 residues. The germline CDR1 and CDR2 sequences are MGHRA and YSYEKL. V gave up 0 bases and J gave up 4 bases, with 12 bases separating them. CDR3 protein: CASSQDLYGYNEKLFF. The CDR3 DNA reads as TGCGCCAGCAGCCAAGATCTCTACGGATATAATGAAAAACTGTTTTTT.

The chain is built from TRBV25-1 and TRBJ1-6; possible D gene TRBD1, 6 bases. The length of the CDR3 is 18 residues. V was trimmed by 8 bases and J by 0 bases, leaving 20 bases between them. The germline V gene has CDR1 MGHDK and CDR2 SYGVNS. CDR3 DNA sequence: TGTGCCAGCGGCCCTGGGGGCCAGCCCAGCTCCTATAATTCACCCCTCCACTTT. This gives the protein CASGPGGQPSSYNSPLHF.

This clonotype was detected ten times or more. The chain carries TRBV7-2 and TRBJ1-4; D gene uncertain. CDR1 SGHTA and CDR2 FQGNSA come from the germline V gene. Deletions cut 5 bases from V and 5 bases from J, with 9 bases between. This CDR3 spans 13 amino acids. The CDR3 DNA follows: TGTGCCAGCAGCGCTCCCGGGAATGAAAAACTGTTTTTT. It specifies CASSAPGNEKLFF.

This clonotype was detected only a few times. J is TRBJ2-1 and V is TRBV27; 8 bases are a match to TRBD1. The CDR3 runs 14 residues. After removal of 3 bases from V and 6 bases from J, the junction contained 4 bases not matched to a gene. Germline CDR1 and CDR2: MNHEY and SMNVEV (reference sequence). The DNA for the CDR3 is TGTGCCAGCAGTTTCCTGACAGGGGTCAATGAGCAGTTCTTC. As protein: CASSFLTGVNEQFF.

This clonotype has a handful of counts. The rearrangement links TRBV7-2 to TRBJ1-1; D gene ambiguous. Germline V gene lookup returns CDR1 SGHTA and CDR2 FQGNSA. V was trimmed by 7 bases and J by 7 bases, leaving 22 bases between them. The CDR3 runs 15 residues. For the CDR3, the DNA is TGTGCCAGCAACCGGAGGATCACAGCTGATGGTGAAGCTTTCTTT. Protein product: CASNRRITADGEAFF.

This clonotype turned up a few times. The J gene is TRBJ2-5, the V gene TRBV29-1; the match to TRBD2 covers 14 bases. The CDR3 has 15 amino acids. V trimming: 5 bases; J trimming: 11 bases; junction bases outside the gene matches: 13. Germline V gene lookup returns CDR1 SQVTM and CDR2 ANQGSEA. CDR3 residues: CSVRSLGLAGVKQYF. The CDR3 region has the DNA TGCAGCGTTCGGTCTCTGGGACTAGCGGGAGTCAAGCAGTACTTC.

V and J are TRBV29-1 and TRBJ1-2; the match to TRBD1 covers 12 bases. Germline V lookup: CDR1 SQVTM, CDR2 ANQGSEA. Trimming took 6 bases from V and 5 from J; bases not matched to a gene: 7. This CDR3 spans 14 amino acids. The CDR3 bases are TGCAGCGTAACCGGGACAGGGGGCTTTTATGGCTACACCTTC. It encodes CSVTGTGGFYGYTF.

The rearrangement uses TRBV6-5 and TRBJ2-3; tentatively, D is TRBD1 (6 bases). The V and J ends lost 4 bases and 2 bases respectively, with 13 bases between them. CDR3 length equals 15 residues. Germline lookup yields CDR1 MNHEY and CDR2 SVGAGI. Here the CDR3 reads CASSFSYRDTDTQYF. The CDR3 DNA sequence: TGTGCCAGCAGTTTTAGTTACAGGGACACAGATACGCAGTATTTT.

There are a few counts of this clonotype. The V call is TRBV11-2, the J call TRBJ2-7, with D possibly matching TRBD2 (6 bases). Germline V CDR1 and CDR2: SGHAT, FQNNGV. CDR3 size: 13 residues. Trimming shortened V by 8 bases and J by 1 base, and 12 bases separated the two germline ends. CDR3 protein: CASQAGLSYEQYF. The CDR3 nucleotides read TGTGCCAGCCAAGCGGGTCTATCCTACGAGCAGTACTTC.

The gene calls are TRBV6-2 or TRBV6-3 and TRBJ2-7; no clear D. Germline CDR1 and CDR2: MNHEY and SVGEGT. The CDR3 is made up of 16 amino acids. V lost 0 bases and J 3 bases, leaving 15 bases between the germline ends. This chain's CDR3 is CASSYSSAKDLYEQYF. In DNA form, the CDR3 reads TGTGCCAGCAGTTACTCGTCTGCCAAGGACCTCTACGAGCAGTACTTC.

The rearrangement joins TRBV20-1 to TRBJ2-1; a possible D gene is TRBD2 (6 bases). Trimming left V 2 bases short and J 6 bases short, with 23 bases between. The CDR3 is 17 amino acids. CDR1 and CDR2 from the germline V gene are DFQATT and SNEGSKA (reference sequence). In DNA form, the CDR3 reads TGCAGTGCTAGACACATACTGACCGGGACTGCCCTCAATGAGCAGTTCTTC. Its protein product is CSARHILTGTALNEQFF.

The rearrangement links TRBV5-6 to TRBJ2-1; 12 nucleotides match TRBD2. The CDR3 consists of 16 residues. V dropped 2 bases and J dropped 9; count of bases not matched to a gene: 9. Germline V CDR1 and CDR2: SGHDT, YYEEEE. CDR3 residues: CASSFMLAGGPSEQFF. CDR3 DNA sequence: TGTGCCAGCAGCTTTATGCTAGCGGGGGGGCCAAGTGAGCAGTTCTTC.

Concerning this clonotype itself: The junction does not match germline at one end; this may be a read error. The chain employs TRBV12-3 or TRBV12-4 and TRBJ2-5; weak D call: TRBD2 (7 bases). The tail of the sequence fits TRBJ2-7 better, so the J call may be wrong. This CDR3 comprises 14 residues. CDR3 loop: CAGRGGLGDYEQYF. CDR3 coding DNA: TGTGCCGGCAGGGGCGGACTAGGGGACTACGAGCAGTACTTC.

This chain links TRBV7-9 with TRBJ1-5; TRBD1 agrees at 7 bases. Germline CDR1 SEHNR, CDR2 FQNEAQ (reference sequence). The CDR3 spans 14 residues. J was trimmed by 4 bases and V by 6 bases; bases with no gene match: 6. CDR3: CASSSDRENQPQHF. CDR3 sequence (DNA): TGTGCCAGCAGTTCAGACAGGGAGAATCAGCCCCAGCATTTT.

This clonotype appeared a few times. This chain links TRBV20-1 with TRBJ1-2, with a tentative D call TRBD1 (5 bases). This CDR3 comprises 10 residues. CDR1 is DFQATT, CDR2 SNEGSKA, per germline (reference sequence). Trimming pared 6 bases from V and 5 bases from J, leaving 7 bases between. CDR3 in DNA: TGCAGTGCGGGGACTTATGGCTACACCTTC. Residues: CSAGTYGYTF.

This clonotype was detected a few times. V is TRBV6-5 and J is TRBJ1-5, with 9 bases that match TRBD1. After removal of 2 bases from V and 6 bases from J, the junction contained 14 bases not matched to a gene. Germline CDR1 is MNHEY and CDR2 is SVGAGI. The CDR3 spans 18 residues. The CDR3 is CASSYPDRGGNRGQPQHF. CDR3 coding DNA: TGTGCCAGCAGTTACCCGGACAGGGGCGGCAACCGAGGTCAGCCCCAGCATTTT.

CDR3 coding DNA: TGTGCCAGCAGTTCGACTAGCGGTGGGGACAATGAGCAGTACTTC. Translation: CASSSTSGGDNEQYF. The rearrangement links TRBV27 to TRBJ2-4; 9 bases are a match to TRBD2. V lost 4 bases to trimming and J lost 13 bases; unmatched junction nucleotides: 14. The CDR3 spans 15 residues. Germline V lookup: CDR1 MNHEY, CDR2 SMNVEV (reference sequence).

The chain links TRBV28 to TRBJ2-5, with 11 bases that match TRBD2. Looked up from germline, CDR1 is MDHEN and CDR2 is SYDVKM. This CDR3 has 18 residues. V lost 3 bases, J lost 11 bases, and 20 bases stayed unmatched. This CDR3 is CASSFGTSGSISYNEQYF. DNA for the CDR3: TGTGCCAGCAGTTTTGGCACTAGCGGGAGTATTTCCTACAATGAGCAGTACTTC. Filled out from reference TRBV28 and TRBJ2-5, the complete variable domain reads DVKVTQSSRYLVKRTGEKVFLECVQDMDHENMFWYRQDPGLGLRLIYFSYDVKMKEKGDIPEGYSVSREKKERFSLILESASTNQTSMYLCASSFGTSGSISYNEQYFGPGTRLLVL.

The chain combines TRBV27 with TRBJ2-2; D gene uncertain. V was shortened by 3 bases and J by 6 bases, with 11 bases between the two germline ends. The germline gives CDR1 MNHEY, CDR2 SMNVEV (reference sequence). The CDR3 has 14 amino acids. The CDR3 sequence is CASSFSFFPGELFF. As DNA, the CDR3 is TGTGCCAGCAGTTTCTCCTTTTTCCCCGGGGAGCTGTTTTTT.

Notes on this clonotype: The conserved phenylalanine or tryptophan normally closing the CDR3 is absent here, so this likely arose from a read error. The chain couples TRBV4-3 to TRBJ2-4; 8 positions match TRBD2. The CDR3 spans 16 residues. The V and J ends lost 4 bases and 3 bases, in that order; junction bases with no gene match: 8. Per germline, CDR1 LGHNA and CDR2 YSLEER. The CDR3 spells CASSPSGGVIKNIQYL. The CDR3 region has the DNA TGCGCCAGCAGCCCCTCCGGGGGGGTGATCAAAAACATTCAGTACTTA.

This clonotype was seen a few times. DNA of the CDR3: TGCAGTGCTAGCTCACGGACAGGTTTTATGGATACGCAGTATTTT. It is translated as CSASSRTGFMDTQYF. The chain links TRBV20-1 to TRBJ2-3; 7 bases agree with TRBD1. The CDR3 has 15 residues. Germline values: CDR1 DFQATT, CDR2 SNEGSKA (reference sequence). V was clipped by 3 bases and J by 6 bases; unmatched bases: 12.